Listed below are T cell receptor beta chains from one sample, sequenced in a study of blood T cell repertoires in COVID-19. Measured with immunoSEQ multiplex PCR; TCRdb has only the in-frame clones, and not every one. The table shows some 300,000 clones, with more than 70% occurring only once. Material: peripheral blood. These receptors all stem from a woman in her 30s who had recovered from COVID-19. CDR3s include the opening cysteine and the closing phenylalanine or tryptophan. The D gene is left open where the match is weak. Size values are once, few and many counts, or a class for expanded clones, and some rows have none.

j_gene: TRBJ2-7; v_gene: TRBV7-9; abundance: .; d_gene: TRBD1; CDR3nt: TGTGCCAGCAGCCCCCCGGGACAGTTCTACGAGCAGTACTTC; CDR3aa: CASSPPGQFYEQYF
j_gene: TRBJ1-1; v_gene: TRBV28; abundance: .; d_gene: .; CDR3nt: TGTGCCAGCAGTTCTATGGCACTAACGGAGAACACTGAAGCTTTCTTT; CDR3aa: CASSSMALTENTEAFF
j_gene: TRBJ2-3; v_gene: TRBV6-1; abundance: .; d_gene: .; CDR3nt: TGTGCCAGCAGTGAAGGAAGGACTCTTTCCACAGATACGCAGTATTTT; CDR3aa: CASSEGRTLSTDTQYF
j_gene: TRBJ2-7; v_gene: TRBV13; abundance: .; d_gene: .; CDR3nt: TGTGCCAGCAGCTCTCAACAGGGAACCTACGAGCAGTACTTC; CDR3aa: CASSSQQGTYEQYF
j_gene: TRBJ2-3; v_gene: TRBV10-1; abundance: .; d_gene: TRBD1; CDR3nt: TGCGCCAGCAGGGGGACAGGCACAGATACGCAGTATTTT; CDR3aa: CASRGTGTDTQYF
j_gene: TRBJ2-7; v_gene: TRBV5-1; abundance: .; d_gene: TRBD1; CDR3nt: TGCGCCAGCAGCTTGAGGACAGGGGGCGAGCAGTACTTC; CDR3aa: CASSLRTGGEQYF
j_gene: TRBJ1-1; v_gene: TRBV7-2; abundance: .; d_gene: TRBD1; CDR3nt: TGTGCCAGCAGTTATACAGGGGGCTCGAACACTGAAGCTTTCTTT; CDR3aa: CASSYTGGSNTEAFF
j_gene: TRBJ2-7; v_gene: TRBV19; abundance: .; d_gene: TRBD1; CDR3nt: TGTGCCAGTAGTGCGCGACAGGGGCGATCCTACGAGCAGTACTTC; CDR3aa: CASSARQGRSYEQYF
j_gene: TRBJ1-5; v_gene: TRBV27; abundance: .; d_gene: .; CDR3nt: TGTGCCAGCAGTTTATCTGACAGTTACAATCAGCCCCAGCATTTT; CDR3aa: CASSLSDSYNQPQHF
j_gene: TRBJ2-3; v_gene: TRBV19; abundance: .; d_gene: TRBD1; CDR3nt: TGTGCCAGTAGTAAGACAGGGGGCACAGATACGCAGTATTTT; CDR3aa: CASSKTGGTDTQYF
j_gene: TRBJ2-5; v_gene: TRBV5-4; abundance: .; d_gene: TRBD2; CDR3nt: TGTGCCAGCAGCGGGGGGGAGATTCAGGAGACCCAGTACTTC; CDR3aa: CASSGGEIQETQYF
j_gene: TRBJ1-1; v_gene: TRBV4-2; abundance: once; d_gene: .; CDR3nt: TGTGCCAGCAGCTCTACGAACACTGAAGCTTTCTTT; CDR3aa: CASSSTNTEAFF
j_gene: TRBJ1-4; v_gene: TRBV5-1; abundance: .; d_gene: TRBD1; CDR3nt: TGCGCCAGCAGCCCGCGCCCGGGACAGGGGGCTGTGGCTAATGAAAAACTGTTTTTT; CDR3aa: CASSPRPGQGAVANEKLFF
j_gene: TRBJ1-4; v_gene: TRBV5-4; abundance: .; d_gene: .; CDR3nt: TGTGCCAGCAGCTTGGGTGGGGGCGCGCCTGAAAAACTGTTTTTT; CDR3aa: CASSLGGGAPEKLFF